The next 16 T cell receptor beta chains were all read from a single sample in a study of T cells in Graves' hyperthyroidism and ophthalmopathy. Using RNA transcripts as the source, TCR beta CDR3 regions were amplified. TCR CDR3 underwent first-round RT-PCR with the HTBI primer set. TCRdb recomputed calls from the multiplex PCR reads with MiXCR, one row per CDR3 protein. Among some 550,000 distinct CDR3 sequences listed, less than 25% were seen once. Sequencing was carried out using blood. Receptor source: a man between 18 and 35 years old with Graves' hyperthyroidism.

With regard to this clonotype: This may be a read error, as it is one base from a much larger clone. The chain has TRBV6-1 and TRBJ1-5; D ambiguous. Germline V gene data show CDR1 as MNHNS and CDR2 as SASEGT. The CDR3 is 15 residues long. CDR3 residues: CASSEAHSQYQPQRF. The CDR3 DNA reads as TGTGCCAGCAGTGAAGCGCACTCACAGTATCAGCCCCAGCGTTTT.

This clonotype was found many times. The V gene is TRBV19, the J gene TRBJ1-5, with unresolved D. Germline V CDR1 and CDR2: LNHDA, SQIVND (reference sequence). Deletions cut 6 bases from V and 3 bases from J, with 12 bases between. The CDR3 is 14 residues long. The CDR3 nucleotides read TGTGCCAGTAGCTGGGAGATCCTCAATCAGCCCCAGCATTTT. It translates to CASSWEILNQPQHF.

In its sample, this clonotype was seen a few times. V is TRBV2 and J is TRBJ1-2, with unresolved D. The ends were cut back, 8 bases at V and 4 bases at J, with 14 bases in the middle. From germline, CDR1 is SNHLY and CDR2 FYNNEI. CDR3 length: 13 amino acids. CDR3 region: CASVEWYSYGYTF. The DNA for the CDR3 is TGTGCCAGCGTTGAGTGGTACTCCTATGGCTACACCTTC. Full variable domain (remainder filled in from reference TRBV2 and TRBJ1-2): EPEVTQTPSHQVTQMGQEVILRCVPISNHLYFYWYRQILGQKVEFLVSFYNNEISEKSEIFDDQFSVERPDGSNFTLKIRSTKLEDSAMYFCASVEWYSYGYTFGSGTRLTVV.

Many counts were recorded for this clonotype. The chain has TRBV15 and TRBJ2-2; the D gene is possibly TRBD1 (5 bases). CDR1 and CDR2 (germline): LNHNV, YYDKDF (reference sequence). This CDR3 spans 18 amino acids. Between the trimmed V and J ends, which lost 4 bases and 2 bases, there was a span of 20 bases. As DNA, the CDR3 is TGTGCCACCAGCACATTAGGACAAGACCCCTCTAACACCGGGGAGCTGTTTTTT. Encoded protein: CATSTLGQDPSNTGELFF.

This clonotype was detected ten times or more. This sequence joins TRBV19 and TRBJ1-5; the match to TRBD1 covers 7 bases. CDR3 length: 15 residues. With V trimmed by 5 bases and J by 3 bases, 7 bases remained unmatched. Germline CDR1 LNHDA, CDR2 SQIVND (reference sequence). CDR3 bases: TGTGCCAGTAGTCCCGGGACAGTGAACAATCAGCCCCAGCATTTT. Translation gives CASSPGTVNNQPQHF.

The rearrangement uses TRBV6-1 and TRBJ1-5, with D perhaps matching TRBD1 (5 bases). Looked up from germline, CDR1 is MNHNS and CDR2 is SASEGT. V lost 7 bases and J lost 3, with 13 bases in between. This CDR3 region has 14 residues. The CDR3 sequence is CASKGTVANQPQHF. The CDR3 nucleotides read TGTGCCAGCAAAGGGACGGTGGCCAATCAGCCCCAGCATTTT.

This chain joins TRBV5-6 and TRBJ1-5; no firm D call. The CDR3 covers 15 residues. CDR1 and CDR2 from the germline V gene are SGHDT and YYEEEE. Trimming left V 4 bases short and J 4 bases short, with 15 bases between. The chain's CDR3 is CASSPYETANQPQHF. DNA of the CDR3: TGTGCCAGCAGCCCCTATGAGACGGCGAATCAGCCCCAGCATTTT.

This clonotype was seen ten or more times. The chain employs TRBV12-3 or TRBV12-4 and TRBJ2-2; D might be TRBD2 (5 bases). The CDR3 has 15 amino acids. The V and J ends lost 6 bases and 5 bases respectively, with 16 bases between them. This CDR3 is CASSPGITRTGELFF. The CDR3 DNA reads TGTGCCAGCAGCCCCGGGATAACACGGACCGGGGAGCTGTTTTTT.

The chain combines TRBV6-5 with TRBJ1-2; D uncertain. CDR3 length: 17 residues. The V gene's germline CDR1 is MNHEY and CDR2 SVGAGI. Trimming left V 4 bases short and J 6 bases short, with 24 bases between. In DNA form, the CDR3 reads TGTGCCAGCAGTTCCCGACCTGGGGAGGCGGCGAACGATGGCTACACCTTC. Translated, it gives CASSSRPGEAANDGYTF.

This clonotype was picked up many times. The chain combines TRBV20-1 with TRBJ2-2; TRBD1 is a possible D gene (5 bases). The CDR3 totals 13 residues. CDR1 is DFQATT and CDR2 is SNEGSKA in the germline V gene (reference sequence). V was shortened by 3 bases and J by 5 bases, with 10 bases between the two germline ends. Here the CDR3 reads CSARKGHTGELFF. CDR3 nucleotide sequence: TGCAGTGCTAGGAAGGGGCATACCGGGGAGCTGTTTTTT.

Worth noting for this clonotype: A junction boundary mismatches the germline segment, possibly from a read error. The chain uses TRBV12-5 and TRBJ2-4; TRBD2 is a possible D gene (6 bases). CDR1 LGHNT and CDR2 FRNRAP come from the germline V gene. This CDR3 region has 16 residues. CDR3 in amino acids: CAGGLEPLEGRNIQYF. For the CDR3, the DNA is TGTGCTGGTGGTTTGGAACCCTTGGAGGGCAGGAACATTCAGTACTTC.

In its sample, this clonotype was seen many times. The V call is TRBV12-5, the J call TRBJ2-5; 9 nucleotides align to TRBD2. The CDR3 has 19 amino acids. V shed 0 bases and J 3 bases; nucleotides not matched to a gene: 14. Germline values: CDR1 LGHNT, CDR2 FRNRAP. The CDR3 sequence is CASGLVILAGGRNEETQYF. The CDR3 coding sequence is TGTGCTAGTGGTTTGGTAATCCTGGCGGGGGGGCGTAATGAAGAGACCCAGTACTTC.

V is TRBV15 and J is TRBJ1-2; 9 positions match TRBD1. V lost 5 bases to trimming and J lost 7 bases; unmatched junction nucleotides: 11. The V gene's germline CDR1 is LNHNV and CDR2 YYDKDF (reference sequence). The CDR3 runs 15 residues. The CDR3 protein is CATSGEQGARGGYTF. CDR3 bases: TGTGCCACCAGCGGCGAACAGGGGGCGCGTGGTGGCTACACCTTC.

This clonotype was seen many times. The chain uses TRBV6-1 and TRBJ1-1; 9 positions agree with TRBD1. CDR3 length: 14 amino acids. Germline CDR1 is MNHNS and CDR2 is SASEGT. J lost 0 bases, V lost 7 bases, and 3 bases had no gene match. This chain's CDR3 is CASNRQGVNTEAFF. The CDR3 DNA is TGTGCCAGCAATAGACAGGGGGTGAACACTGAAGCTTTCTTT.

This clonotype has ten or more counts. The V and J genes are TRBV12-3 or TRBV12-4 and TRBJ1-2; the match to TRBD1 covers 7 bases. The CDR3 is 16 amino acids. J gave up 2 bases and V 6 bases, and 12 bases lay outside the gene matches. The DNA for the CDR3 is TGTGCCAGCAGCCTCCGACAGGGCTTAATAAACTATGGCTACACCTTC. This translates into CASSLRQGLINYGYTF.

The chain uses TRBV28 and TRBJ2-7; tentative D call: TRBD1 (6 bases). Germline CDR1 is MDHEN and CDR2 is SYDVKM. The CDR3 has 15 amino acids. V was cut by 2 bases and J by 2 bases, with 13 bases left in between. The CDR3, as DNA: TGTGCCAGCAGTTTACGCCGGACAGTAACCTACGAGCAGTACTTC. It yields the protein CASSLRRTVTYEQYF. Drawing the rest from reference TRBV28 and TRBJ2-7, the complete variable domain is DVKVTQSSRYLVKRTGEKVFLECVQDMDHENMFWYRQDPGLGLRLIYFSYDVKMKEKGDIPEGYSVSREKKERFSLILESASTNQTSMYLCASSLRRTVTYEQYFGPGTRLTVT.